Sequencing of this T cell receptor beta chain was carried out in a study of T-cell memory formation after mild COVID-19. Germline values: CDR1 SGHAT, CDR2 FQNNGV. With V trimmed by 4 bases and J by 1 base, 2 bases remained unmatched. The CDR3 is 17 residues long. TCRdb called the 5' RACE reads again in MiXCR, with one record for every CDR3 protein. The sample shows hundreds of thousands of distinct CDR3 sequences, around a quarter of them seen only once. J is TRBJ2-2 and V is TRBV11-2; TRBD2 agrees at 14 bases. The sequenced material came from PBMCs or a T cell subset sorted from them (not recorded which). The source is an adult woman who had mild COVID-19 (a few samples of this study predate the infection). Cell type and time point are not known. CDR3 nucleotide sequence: TGTGCCAGCAGCTCCGGACTAGCGGGAGGGAACACCGGGGAGCTGTTTTTT. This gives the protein CASSSGLAGGNTGELFF.